The rows below give T cell receptor delta chains drawn from one sample of a study of gammadelta T cells in human blood. TCRdb applied CATT to the RT-PCR reads for clone calling. The table includes 950 to 1,000 delta-chain clones, 22% detected once. Source material: Vgamma9Vdelta2 gamma-delta T cells from fetal blood. The receptor set was obtained from a human fetus. Each CDR3 is given with its conserved first and last residue. The order of the fields is clone size, D gene, V gene, J gene, CDR3 DNA, CDR3 protein. The D gene is left open where the match is weak. A row's size may be missing; if present it is once, few, many or a size class.

>medium-sized|TRDD3|TRDV2|TRDJ3
TGTGCCTGTGATCTTACTGGGGACTCCTGGGACACCCGACAGATGTTTTTC
CACDLTGDSWDTRQMFF
>large|TRDD3|TRDV2|TRDJ3
TGTGCCTGTGACACGTACTGGGGGGGAAGCTCCTGGGACACCCGACAGATGTTTTTC
CACDTYWGGSSWDTRQMFF
>few|-|TRDV2|TRDJ3
TGTGCCTGTGACTGGTACTGGGACCGGGACACCCGACAGATGTTTTTC
CACDWYWDRDTRQMFF
>medium-sized|TRDD3|TRDV2|TRDJ3
TGTGCCTGTGACTACTGGGGCTCCTGGGACACCCGACAGATGTTTTTC
CACDYWGSWDTRQMFF
>medium-sized|TRDD3|TRDV2|TRDJ3
TGTGCCTGTGATGCGGTACTGGGGGGGAGCTCCTGGGACACCCGACAGATGTTTTTC
CACDAVLGGSSWDTRQMFF
>large|TRDD3|TRDV2|TRDJ3
TGTGCCTGTGACACCGTTGGTGGGGGATACGCGGGTCCCTGGGACACCCGACAGATGTTTTTC
CACDTVGGGYAGPWDTRQMFF
>-|TRDD3|TRDV2|TRDJ1
TGTGCCTGTGACATCGTACTGGGGGATACGCGAATAACCGATAAACTCATCTTT
CACDIVLGDTRITDKLIF
>large|TRDD3|TRDV2|TRDJ3
TGTGCCTGTGACACCGTGGGGGATATTTGGGACACCCGACAGATGTTTTTC
CACDTVGDIWDTRQMFF
>large|TRDD3|TRDV2|TRDJ2
TGTGCCTGTGACACTGTGAATGGGGGATACGCCCGTAAGCTTTTGACAGCACAACTCTTCTTT
CACDTVNGGYARKLLTAQLFF
>large|TRDD3|TRDV2|TRDJ3
TGTGCCTGTGACACTCTTCACTGGGGGATACGCGGCTCCTGGGACACCCGACAGATGTTTTTC
CACDTLHWGIRGSWDTRQMFF
>medium-sized|TRDD3|TRDV2|TRDJ3
TGTGCCTGTGACACCGTACTGGGGGCCCCTTCCTGGGACACCCGACAGATGTTTTTC
CACDTVLGAPSWDTRQMFF
>few|TRDD3|TRDV2|TRDJ2
TGTGCCTGTGACACCTTGGGGGATACTTTGACAGCACAACTCTTCTTT
CACDTLGDTLTAQLFF
>large|TRDD3|TRDV2|TRDJ3
TGTGCCTGTGACGCTCTACTGGGGGATACGTCCTGGGACACCCGACAGATGTTTTTC
CACDALLGDTSWDTRQMFF
>-|TRDD3|TRDV2|TRDJ3
TGTGCTTGTGACACCGTACTGGGGGCCCCTTCCTGGGACACCCGACAGATGTTTTTC
CACDTVLGAPSWDTRQMFF
>large|TRDD3|TRDV2|TRDJ1
TGTGCCTGTGACACCGTGGGGGATATTAAGTACACCGATAAACTCATCTTT
CACDTVGDIKYTDKLIF
>medium-sized|TRDD3|TRDV2|TRDJ1
TGTGCCTGTGACACCGGAGGGATACATAAACTCATCTTT
CACDTGGIHKLIF
>large|TRDD3|TRDV2|TRDJ3
TGTGCCTGTGACTCCGTGGGGGATCAATCCTGGGACACCCGACAGATGTTTTTC
CACDSVGDQSWDTRQMFF
>-|-|TRDV2|TRDJ2
TGTGCCTGTGACACTGGGGGCCTGACAGCACAACTCTTCTTT
CACDTGGLTAQLFF
>large|TRDD3|TRDV2|TRDJ3
TGTGCCTGTGACTGGGGGATCTCGGGCTCCTGGGACACCCGACAGATGTTTTTC
CACDWGISGSWDTRQMFF
>large|TRDD3|TRDV2|TRDJ3
TGTGCCTGTGACAGACTGGGGGATACCCGGTCCTGGGACACCCGACAGATGTTTTTC
CACDRLGDTRSWDTRQMFF
>large|TRDD3|TRDV2|TRDJ3
TGTGCCTGTGACACCGTTACTGGGGGATACGACTGGGACACCCGACAGATGTTTTTC
CACDTVTGGYDWDTRQMFF
>medium-sized|TRDD3|TRDV2|TRDJ3
TGTGCCTGTGCCCCAGTACTGGGGGATTCGAGCTCCTGGGACACCCGACAGATGTTTTTC
CACAPVLGDSSSWDTRQMFF
>large|-|TRDV2|TRDJ2
TGTGCCTGTGACACCGTGGGGTCCTTGACAGCACAACTCTTCTTT
CACDTVGSLTAQLFF
>large|-|TRDV2|TRDJ3
TGTGCCTGTGACACCTGGGGGCCGAGCTCCTGGGACACCCGACAGATGTTTTTC
CACDTWGPSSWDTRQMFF
>few|-|TRDV2|TRDJ2
TGTGCCTGTGACACCTGGGGGCCGACAGCACAACTCTTCTTT
CACDTWGPTAQLFF
>few|-|TRDV2|TRDJ1
TGTGCCTGTGTTTACTACACCGATAAACTCATCTTT
CACVYYTDKLIF
>large|TRDD3|TRDV2|TRDJ2
TGTGCCTGTGACATACTGGGGGATAATGAAACAGCACAACTCTTCTTT
CACDILGDNETAQLFF
>large|TRDD3|TRDV2|TRDJ3
TGTGCCTGTGACACCTGGGGGATACGGCTCTCCTGGGACACCCGACAGATGTTTTTC
CACDTWGIRLSWDTRQMFF